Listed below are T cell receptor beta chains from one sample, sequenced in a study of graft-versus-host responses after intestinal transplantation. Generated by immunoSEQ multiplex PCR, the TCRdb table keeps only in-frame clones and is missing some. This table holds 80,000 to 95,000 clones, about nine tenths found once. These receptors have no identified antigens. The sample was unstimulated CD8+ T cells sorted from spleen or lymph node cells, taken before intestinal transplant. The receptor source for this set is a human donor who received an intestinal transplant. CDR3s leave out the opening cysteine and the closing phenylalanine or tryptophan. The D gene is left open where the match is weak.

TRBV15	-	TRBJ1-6	ATSNFSLWGSYNSPLH
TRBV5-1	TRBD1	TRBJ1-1	ASSLVFRGRSRTF
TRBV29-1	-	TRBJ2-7	SVEYGKQAYEQY
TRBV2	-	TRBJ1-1	ASSEVGPWNTEAF
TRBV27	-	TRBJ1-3	ASSGGNTIY
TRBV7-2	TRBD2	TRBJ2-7	ASSEAGAGSYEQY
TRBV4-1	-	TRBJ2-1	ASSSRIAAPAYNEQF
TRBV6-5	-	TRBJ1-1	ASSYRDAMNTEAF
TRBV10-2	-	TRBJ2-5	ASSESGTVLQETQY
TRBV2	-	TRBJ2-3	ASRLSTDTQY
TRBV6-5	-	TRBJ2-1	ASGAHGDADEQF
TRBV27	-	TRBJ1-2	ASSFAPNYGYT
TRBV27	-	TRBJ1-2	ASSLSSAGGDGGYT
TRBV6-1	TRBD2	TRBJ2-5	ASSELAGGQETQY
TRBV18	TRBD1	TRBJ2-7	ASSRQGAYEQY
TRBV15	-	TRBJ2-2	ATERENTGELF